These 31 T cell receptor beta chains came from one sample sequenced in a study of human T cells and chemical hapten exposure. Documented time point: patch test 3, about 24 weeks after DPC sensitization. Regarding treatment: therapeutic diphenylcyclopropenone sensitization with weekly scalp DPC. TCRdb ran MiXCR on the RACE reads and lists one entry per CDR3 protein. Of about 190,000 distinct CDR3 sequences in the sample, 24% are singletons; the top ten hold about 2.5%. This specimen was whole blood, taken in connection with sensitization to the hapten diphenylcyclopropenone (DPC). These receptors all stem from a woman in her forties with alopecia areata. Some clones in this sample may be carry-over from other donors' samples.

This sequence joins TRBV7-2 and TRBJ2-6, with a possible D match to TRBD1 (6 bases). Germline V CDR1 and CDR2: SGHTA, FQGNSA. Deletions cut 1 base from V and 2 bases from J, with 9 bases between. The CDR3 loop spans 16 amino acids. The CDR3 coding sequence is TGTGCCAGCAGCTTAGTTCCAGGGGCTGGGGCCAACGTCCTGACTTTC. This encodes CASSLVPGAGANVLTF.

This clonotype was seen only a few times. The chain has TRBV12-3 or TRBV12-4 and TRBJ2-1; D remains ambiguous. V dropped 2 bases and J dropped 9 bases, with 5 bases sitting between them. The CDR3 consists of 11 residues. CDR3 coding DNA: TGTGCCAGCAGTTTAACCGGTGAGCAGTTCTTC. Translated: CASSLTGEQFF.

There are a few counts of this clonotype. The J gene is TRBJ2-2, the V gene TRBV4-3, with TRBD2 matching over 7 bases. V trimming: 4 bases; J trimming: 3 bases; junction bases outside the gene matches: 11. CDR3 size: 17 residues. Germline CDR1 and CDR2: LGHNA and YSLEER. The CDR3 DNA is TGCGCCAGCAGCCTGACTAGGGCGGGAGCTTACACCGGGGAGCTGTTTTTT. It is translated as CASSLTRAGAYTGELFF.

This chain uses TRBV28 with TRBJ2-3; 10 nucleotides match TRBD2. The ends lost 3 bases at V and 5 bases at J; junction bases unmatched: 8. Germline V gives CDR1 MDHEN, CDR2 SYDVKM. The CDR3 is made up of 16 amino acids. The CDR3 loop is CASSFRSGRALDTQYF. In nucleotides, the CDR3 is TGTGCCAGCAGTTTCAGGAGCGGGAGGGCCTTAGATACGCAGTATTTT.

CDR3 nucleotides: TGCGCCAGCAGTCAATCTGAGCCCTACGAGCAGTACTTC. Its translation is CASSQSEPYEQYF. The chain combines TRBV23-1 with TRBJ2-7; no reliable D call. TRBV23-1 is an open reading frame whose function is uncertain. This CDR3 comprises 13 residues. V was trimmed by 0 bases and J by 2 bases, leaving 5 bases between them.

There are a few counts of this clonotype. V usage is TRBV6-2 or TRBV6-3 and J usage is TRBJ1-1; the D gene is possibly TRBD1 (6 bases). CDR1 and CDR2 from the germline V gene are MNHEY and SVGEGT. The CDR3 runs to 11 residues. In nucleotides, the CDR3 is TGTGACGCTCTGGGACAACCTGAAGCTTTCTTT. It encodes CDALGQPEAFF.

This clonotype was detected a few times. This chain connects TRBV4-2 to TRBJ2-3; D unresolved. Germline V gives CDR1 LGHNA, CDR2 YNFKEQ. The CDR3 loop spans 14 amino acids. The V and J ends lost 1 base and 3 bases respectively, with 8 bases between them. CDR3 bases: TGTGCCAGCAGCCAAGTCTTAGGGACAGATACGCAGTATTTT. The encoded protein is CASSQVLGTDTQYF.

This clonotype was detected only once. The rearrangement links TRBV20-1 to TRBJ2-5; D uncertain. The CDR3 is 12 amino acids. V lost 5 bases and J 4 bases, leaving 11 bases between the germline ends. Looked up from germline, CDR1 is DFQATT and CDR2 is SNEGSKA (reference sequence). Written as DNA, the CDR3 is TGCAGTGCTCTAGAAAGGGCAGAGACCCAGTACTTC. Its translation: CSALERAETQYF.

This clonotype has just a few counts. The V and J genes are TRBV6-2 or TRBV6-3 and TRBJ2-7, with D possibly being TRBD1 or TRBD2 (5 bases each). Germline CDR1 MNHEY, CDR2 SVGEGT. V lost 3 bases, J lost 7 bases, and 16 bases lay in between. This CDR3 has 14 amino acids. The CDR3 nucleotides are TGTGCCAGCAGTTATTTCGGGACGGCCGGGGAGCAGTACTTC. This codes for CASSYFGTAGEQYF.

This clonotype was detected only a few times. This chain joins TRBV7-3 and TRBJ1-1, with D unresolved. CDR3 length: 14 amino acids. The germline V gene has CDR1 SGHTA and CDR2 FQGTGA. V was clipped by 4 bases and J by 1 base, with 10 bases between them. The CDR3 sequence: CASSSSSGNTEAFF. The CDR3 bases are TGTGCCAGCAGCTCCTCATCGGGGAACACTGAAGCTTTCTTT.

There are many counts of this clonotype. This sequence joins TRBV7-2 and TRBJ2-2; D perhaps matches TRBD2 (5 bases). CDR1 and CDR2 from the germline V gene are SGHTA and FQGNSA. Trimming shortened V by 5 bases and J by 8 bases, and 15 bases separated the two germline ends. CDR3 length equals 14 residues. The CDR3 sequence is CASSRAVGGGELFF. The CDR3 region has the DNA TGTGCCAGCAGCCGGGCGGTCGGAGGAGGGGAGCTGTTTTTT.

This clonotype was observed a handful of times. The chain combines TRBV12-3 or TRBV12-4 with TRBJ2-1; TRBD2 aligns across 10 bases. CDR3 size: 15 residues. Unmatched junction bases numbered 11, after V lost 6 bases and J lost 9 bases. The CDR3 coding sequence is TGTGCCAGCAGCCTAACTAGCGGGACTAAGGCTGAGCAGTTCTTC. It codes for CASSLTSGTKAEQFF.

The genes are TRBV7-9 and TRBJ2-1; no clear D gene. Germline values: CDR1 SEHNR, CDR2 FQNEAQ (reference sequence). This CDR3 has 14 amino acids. V dropped 2 bases and J dropped 3 bases, with 8 bases sitting between them. This chain's CDR3 is CASSLSAFYNEQFF. CDR3 coding DNA: TGTGCCAGCAGCTTATCGGCCTTCTACAATGAGCAGTTCTTC. Combining the CDR3 with reference TRBV7-9 and TRBJ2-1 gives the whole variable domain DTGVSQNPRHKITKRGQNVTFRCDPISEHNRLYWYRQTLGQGPEFLTYFQNEAQLEKSRLLSDRFSAERPKGSFSTLEIQRTEQGDSAMYLCASSLSAFYNEQFFGPGTRLTVL.

V and J are TRBV20-1 and TRBJ2-1; 11 bases map to TRBD1. This CDR3 has 14 amino acids. V was clipped by 3 bases and J by 9 bases; unmatched bases: 7. CDR1 is DFQATT and CDR2 is SNEGSKA in the germline V gene (reference sequence). This CDR3 is CSASPGQGVGEQFF. The CDR3 nucleotides read TGCAGTGCTAGTCCGGGACAGGGGGTGGGTGAGCAGTTCTTC.

The genes are TRBV7-2 and TRBJ2-4; no definite D call. The length of the CDR3 is 13 residues. Deletions cut 4 bases from V and 12 bases from J, with 16 bases between. Per the germline V gene, CDR1 is SGHTA and CDR2 is FQGNSA. CDR3 DNA: TGTGCCAGCAGCTCAAATATAGTGGGTCGTCAGTACTTC. It codes for CASSSNIVGRQYF. The full variable domain, completed using reference TRBV7-2 and TRBJ2-4, is GAGVSQSPSNKVTEKGKDVELRCDPISGHTALYWYRQSLGQGLEFLIYFQGNSAPDKSGLPSDRFSAERTGGSVSTLTIQRTQQEDSAVYLCASSSNIVGRQYFGAGTRLSVL.

This clonotype came up a few times. V usage is TRBV5-1 and J usage is TRBJ2-5; 11 bases fit TRBD1. Germline V CDR1 and CDR2: SGHRS, YFSETQ. V gave up 4 bases and J gave up 3 bases; unmatched junction bases: 2. CDR3 length: 14 residues. CDR3: CASSRGQGEETQYF. For the CDR3, the DNA is TGCGCCAGCAGCCGGGGACAGGGGGAAGAGACCCAGTACTTC.

The chain employs TRBV9 and TRBJ2-3; D remains unclear. Germline V gives CDR1 SGDLS, CDR2 YYNGEE. The length of the CDR3 is 12 residues. V lost 4 bases and J 5 bases, leaving 8 bases between the germline ends. The CDR3 protein is CASSSHQDTQYF. Here the CDR3 DNA reads TGTGCCAGCAGCTCTCACCAAGATACGCAGTATTTT.

The chain carries TRBV24-1 and TRBJ2-3, with a possible D match to TRBD2 (6 bases). The ends were cut back, 4 bases at V and 0 bases at J, with 10 bases in the middle. CDR1 and CDR2 (germline): KGHDR, SFDVKD. The CDR3 runs 15 residues. CDR3: CATSEAGPSTDTQYF. In DNA form, the CDR3 reads TGTGCCACCAGTGAAGCGGGCCCCAGCACAGATACGCAGTATTTT.

This clonotype was counted once. The rearrangement links TRBV20-1 to TRBJ2-7; D not certain. CDR1 and CDR2 from the germline V gene are DFQATT and SNEGSKA (reference sequence). The CDR3 consists of 12 residues. CDR3 DNA: TGCGGGGTTACAGCAGATCCCTACGAGCAGTACTTC. As protein: CGVTADPYEQYF.

The rearrangement joins TRBV2 to TRBJ2-1; 8 positions agree with TRBD2. J was trimmed by 9 bases and V by 7 bases; bases with no gene match: 17. CDR1 is SNHLY and CDR2 is FYNNEI in the germline V gene. This CDR3 spans 16 amino acids. The CDR3 reads CASTDLSSGALIEQFF. The CDR3 DNA follows: TGTGCCAGCACCGACCTTAGTAGCGGGGCGCTGATTGAGCAGTTCTTC.

There are a few counts of this clonotype. This chain joins TRBV11-2 and TRBJ2-3, with D possibly TRBD1 on 6 matching bases. The V end lost 5 bases, the J end lost 2 bases, and 11 bases lay between the germline ends. Looked up from germline, CDR1 is SGHAT and CDR2 is FQNNGV. This CDR3 has 14 residues. The CDR3 spells CASSPGVSTDTQYF. CDR3 nucleotides: TGTGCCAGCAGCCCAGGGGTGTCCACAGATACGCAGTATTTT.

The chain joins TRBV7-2 to TRBJ1-2; D not resolved. V lost 2 bases to trimming and J lost 6 bases, with 13 bases between them. The CDR3 totals 14 residues. In germline, CDR1 is SGHTA, CDR2 FQGNSA. DNA for the CDR3: TGTGCCAGCAGCTTAATGGCAAGGAGTGATGGCTACACCTTC. Protein sequence: CASSLMARSDGYTF.

There are a few counts of this clonotype. The rearrangement uses TRBV25-1 and TRBJ2-1, with a possible D match to TRBD1 (5 bases). With 2 bases removed from V and 8 bases from J, the gap between germline ends came to 22 bases. CDR1 and CDR2 (germline): MGHDK, SYGVNS. This CDR3 is built from 17 residues. The CDR3 DNA reads TGTGCCAGCAGTGAAGGAAGGCTAGGGGTTATCCGGTATGAGCAGTTCTTC. This sequence encodes CASSEGRLGVIRYEQFF.

This clonotype has only a few counts. The chain links TRBV7-9 to TRBJ2-1; weak D call: TRBD1 (6 bases). Per germline, CDR1 SEHNR and CDR2 FQNEAQ (reference sequence). This CDR3 contains 13 residues. Trimming pared 5 bases from V and 7 bases from J, leaving 12 bases between. For the CDR3, the DNA is TGTGCCAGCAGCCTAATCACAGGGAATGAGCAGTTCTTC. Its protein product is CASSLITGNEQFF.

The CDR3 sequence: CSTLNLSNTEAFF. The CDR3 DNA is TGCAGTACCCTCAATCTTAGCAACACTGAAGCTTTCTTT. V gene TRBV20-1 combines with J gene TRBJ1-1; D is ambiguous. Trimming shortened V by 8 bases and J by 2 bases, and 15 bases separated the two germline ends. Germline values: CDR1 DFQATT, CDR2 SNEGSKA (reference sequence). The CDR3 sequence is 13 residues long.

This clonotype came up a few times. V is TRBV20-1 and J is TRBJ2-3; possibly TRBD1 for D (6 bases). The CDR3 is 12 residues long. The V and J ends lost 8 bases and 0 bases respectively, with 9 bases between them. Germline V lookup: CDR1 DFQATT, CDR2 SNEGSKA (reference sequence). The CDR3 DNA is TGCAGTCTGGGGGCTAGCACAGATACGCAGTATTTT. This encodes CSLGASTDTQYF.

This chain links TRBV28 with TRBJ2-3, with D unclear. The CDR3 runs to 12 residues. Germline V gives CDR1 MDHEN, CDR2 SYDVKM. V lost 7 bases, J lost 0 bases, and 5 bases lay in between. The CDR3 sequence: CASKGSTDTQYF. The CDR3 nucleotides read TGTGCCAGCAAAGGTAGCACAGATACGCAGTATTTT.

This clonotype has a handful of counts. This sequence joins TRBV29-1 and TRBJ2-1; the D gene is possibly TRBD1 (5 bases). Germline CDR1 and CDR2: SQVTM and ANQGSEA. CDR3 size: 11 residues. V shed 6 bases and J shed 4 bases, with 7 bases lying between them. CDR3 in amino acids: CSVGQYNEQFF. The CDR3 DNA sequence: TGCAGCGTCGGACAATACAATGAGCAGTTCTTC.

This chain connects TRBV28 to TRBJ1-6; 10 bases map to TRBD1. The CDR3 extends over 15 amino acids. In germline, CDR1 is MDHEN, CDR2 SYDVKM. Trimming removed 2 bases from V and 7 bases from J; junction bases left unmatched: 2. The CDR3 reads CASSLGDRGNSPLHF. CDR3 sequence (DNA): TGTGCCAGCAGTTTAGGGGACAGGGGAAATTCACCCCTCCACTTT.

V gene TRBV6-2 or TRBV6-3 combines with J gene TRBJ1-5, with 9 bases fitting TRBD1. The CDR3 is 15 amino acids. The germline gives CDR1 MNHEY, CDR2 SVGEGT. Unmatched junction bases numbered 8, after V lost 8 bases and J lost 3 bases. The CDR3 spells CASSGGTGINQPQHF. CDR3 bases: TGTGCCAGCTCTGGCGGGACAGGGATCAATCAGCCCCAGCATTTT.

This clonotype was counted between two and nine times. The chain is built from TRBV7-2 and TRBJ2-5; D gene ambiguous. The CDR3 runs to 14 residues. Deletions cut 1 base from V and 3 bases from J, with 9 bases between. In germline, CDR1 is SGHTA, CDR2 FQGNSA. CDR3 bases: TGTGCCAGCAGCTTAGGGCGACTTGAAGAGACCCAGTACTTC. Its translation is CASSLGRLEETQYF.